This T cell receptor beta chain was obtained from a study of T cells in Graves' hyperthyroidism and ophthalmopathy. This clonotype has only a few counts. Its antigen is undetermined. The V and J ends lost 4 bases and 3 bases, in that order; junction bases with no gene match: 11. This CDR3 comprises 16 residues. Germline V gives CDR1 MGHRA, CDR2 YSYEKL. The study's findings and limits: Most thyroid clonotypes with frequency above 0.001 were detected in blood. Before onset, by a median of approximately 6.8 months, the model predicted ophthalmopathy.

Patients showing uncontrolled infection, other autoimmune disease, pregnancy or lactation were ineligible. The source material, RNA transcripts, was used to amplify TCR beta CDR3 regions. The study used the HTBI primer set for a first-round RT-PCR of the TCR CDR3. TCRdb reanalysed the multiplex PCR reads using MiXCR and keeps one entry per CDR3 protein. The sample holds about 600,000 distinct CDR3 sequences, about 16% seen once. The clonotype originates from a woman aged 40 to 49 with Graves' ophthalmopathy. The chain joins TRBV4-1 to TRBJ2-7; 8 nucleotides agree with TRBD2. The sequenced sample consisted of blood. The CDR3 DNA sequence: TGCGCCAGCAGCCTCTCGGGTAGCGGGACCGACTACGAGCAGTACTTC. It yields the protein CASSLSGSGTDYEQYF.